These T cell receptor beta chains were read from a single sample in a study of PD-1 blockade in classical Hodgkin lymphoma. The assay was immunoSEQ multiplex PCR, and TCRdb's table has in-frame clones only and misses some. In the table there are some 38,000 clones, approximately 80% of which are singletons. This specimen was peripheral blood mononuclear cells (PBMCs), taken at baseline. Source of these receptors: a human donor with classical Hodgkin lymphoma. CDR3s leave out the opening cysteine and the closing phenylalanine or tryptophan. A D gene is named only where the DNA matches it firmly.

j_gene: TRBJ2-3; v_gene: TRBV4-3; d_gene: .; len: 18; CDR3aa: ASSQRYPLFSGWDTDTQY
j_gene: TRBJ2-5; v_gene: TRBV20-1; d_gene: .; len: 9; CDR3aa: SASGGLTQY
j_gene: TRBJ2-7; v_gene: TRBV4-3; d_gene: TRBD2; len: 13; CDR3aa: ASSQEGTRVYEQY
j_gene: TRBJ1-4; v_gene: TRBV19; d_gene: .; len: 14; CDR3aa: ASSKGKRATNEKLF
j_gene: TRBJ2-7; v_gene: TRBV19; d_gene: .; len: 11; CDR3aa: ASTRGSSYEQY
j_gene: .; v_gene: TRBV2; d_gene: TRBD2; len: 12; CDR3aa: ASAPLAGAYEQY
j_gene: TRBJ1-4; v_gene: TRBV29-1; d_gene: .; len: 11; CDR3aa: SVAAVTNEKLF
j_gene: TRBJ2-1; v_gene: TRBV29-1; d_gene: .; len: 15; CDR3aa: SVRVVASGTSYNEQF
j_gene: TRBJ1-1; v_gene: TRBV6-5; d_gene: .; len: 11; CDR3aa: ASSVEGSTEAF
j_gene: TRBJ1-5; v_gene: TRBV6-5; d_gene: .; len: 11; CDR3aa: ASSYSSDQPQH
j_gene: TRBJ2-2; v_gene: TRBV27; d_gene: TRBD1; len: 11; CDR3aa: ASSIRGLGELF
j_gene: TRBJ2-7; v_gene: TRBV6-5; d_gene: TRBD2; len: 14; CDR3aa: ASSYGGTSGSTKQY
j_gene: TRBJ2-1; v_gene: TRBV4-3; d_gene: TRBD2; len: 11; CDR3aa: ASSQSGINEQF
j_gene: TRBJ2-7; v_gene: TRBV7-3; d_gene: TRBD2; len: 16; CDR3aa: ASSLSVTSGRQVYEQY
j_gene: TRBJ2-7; v_gene: TRBV7-2; d_gene: .; len: 11; CDR3aa: ASSPVGGTEQY
j_gene: TRBJ1-1; v_gene: TRBV5-1; d_gene: TRBD1; len: 12; CDR3aa: ASSLTGVGTEAF
j_gene: TRBJ2-5; v_gene: TRBV4-1; d_gene: .; len: 11; CDR3aa: ASSSRGAETQY
j_gene: TRBJ2-1; v_gene: TRBV10-2; d_gene: .; len: 10; CDR3aa: ASRPKANEQF